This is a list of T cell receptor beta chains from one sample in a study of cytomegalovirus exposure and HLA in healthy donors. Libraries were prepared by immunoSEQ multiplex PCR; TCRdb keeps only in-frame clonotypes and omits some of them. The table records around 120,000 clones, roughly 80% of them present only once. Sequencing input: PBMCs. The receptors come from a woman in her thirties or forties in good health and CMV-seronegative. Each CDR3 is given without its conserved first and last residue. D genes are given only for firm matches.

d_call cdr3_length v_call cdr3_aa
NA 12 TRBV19 ASRQTGNNQPQH
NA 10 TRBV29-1 SVDPGNYGYT
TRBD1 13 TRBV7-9 ASSWTGIDNYGYT
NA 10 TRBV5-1 ASSYVGQKAF
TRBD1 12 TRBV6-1 ASILTGGWYEQY
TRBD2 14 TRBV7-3 ASSLSGGLRVEEQY
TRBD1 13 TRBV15 ATSRGQHGQETQY
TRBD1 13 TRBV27 ASSFLGTGVDEQY
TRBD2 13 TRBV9 ASSVAGGLAGELF
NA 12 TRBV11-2 ASSSQGSNYGYT
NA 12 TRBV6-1 ASSPNRDSAEAF
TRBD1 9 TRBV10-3 ATRTGDEQY
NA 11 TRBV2 ASSEGDTGTQY
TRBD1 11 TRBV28 ASRTGGAETQY
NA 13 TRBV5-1 ASSLGEVDMETQY
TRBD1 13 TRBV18 ASSLPDRGGTEAF
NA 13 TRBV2 ASTLPSPGTGELF
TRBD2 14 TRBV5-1 ASSLASGSSYNEQF